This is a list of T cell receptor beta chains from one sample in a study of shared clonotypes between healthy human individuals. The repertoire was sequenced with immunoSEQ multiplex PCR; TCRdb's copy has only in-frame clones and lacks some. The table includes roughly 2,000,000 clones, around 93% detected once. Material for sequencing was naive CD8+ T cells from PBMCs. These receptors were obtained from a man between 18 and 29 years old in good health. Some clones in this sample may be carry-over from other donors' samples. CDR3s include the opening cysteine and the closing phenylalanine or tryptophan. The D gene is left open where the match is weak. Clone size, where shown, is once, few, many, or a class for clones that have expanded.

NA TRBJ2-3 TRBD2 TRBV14 CASSPGTLRTSGSRSTDTQYF TGTGCCAGCAGCCCCGGGACCCTCAGGACTAGCGGGAGTAGAAGCACAGATACGCAGTATTTT
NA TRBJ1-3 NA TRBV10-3 CAISGTSGNTIYF TGTGCCATCTCGGGAACCTCTGGAAACACCATATATTTT
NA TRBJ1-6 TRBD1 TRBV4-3 CASSQGTGDNSPLHF TGCGCCAGCAGCCAGGGGACAGGGGATAATTCACCCCTCCACTTT
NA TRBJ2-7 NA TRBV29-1 CSVSEDILGYEQYF TGCAGCGTTTCGGAGGACATTCTGGGCTACGAGCAGTACTTC
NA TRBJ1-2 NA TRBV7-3 CASSLSPTAPLAITF TGTGCCAGCAGCTTAAGTCCAACGGCCCCGTTGGCTATCACCTTC
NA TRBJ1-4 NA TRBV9 CASSVFGNPNEKLFF TGTGCCAGCAGCGTTTTCGGAAACCCTAATGAAAAACTGTTTTTT
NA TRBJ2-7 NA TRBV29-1 CSVVTGSYEQYF TGCAGCGTTGTAACCGGTTCCTACGAGCAGTACTTC
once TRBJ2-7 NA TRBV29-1 CSVGRSAYEQYF TGCAGCGTGGGCAGGTCTGCCTACGAGCAGTACTTC
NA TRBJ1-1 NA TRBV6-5 CASSHTLNTEAFF TGTGCCAGCAGTCACACCCTGAACACTGAAGCTTTCTTT
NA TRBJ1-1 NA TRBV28 CASRLSTEAFF TGTGCCAGCAGACTCTCTACTGAAGCTTTCTTT
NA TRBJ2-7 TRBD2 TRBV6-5 CASSYSTGLAGIEQYF TGTGCCAGCAGTTACTCGACTGGGTTAGCGGGAATCGAGCAGTACTTC
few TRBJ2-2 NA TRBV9 CASSGSGELFF TGTGCCAGCAGCGGTTCCGGGGAGCTGTTTTTT
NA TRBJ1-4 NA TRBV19 CASSIGGPGSARLFF TGTGCCAGTAGTATTGGGGGGCCCGGAAGTGCGCGGCTGTTTTTT
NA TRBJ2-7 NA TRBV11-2 CASSLARGYEQYF TGTGCCAGCAGCTTAGCACGAGGGTACGAGCAGTACTTC
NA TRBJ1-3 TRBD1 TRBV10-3 CAIRLDRDAGNTIYF TGTGCCATCAGGCTGGACAGGGACGCTGGAAACACCATATATTTT
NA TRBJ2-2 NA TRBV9 CASSAGSAHTGELFF TGTGCCAGCAGCGCCGGGTCCGCCCACACCGGGGAGCTGTTTTTT
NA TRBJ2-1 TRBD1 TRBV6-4 CAGRDSSRSEQFF TGTGCCGGACGGGACAGCAGTCGGTCTGAGCAGTTCTTC
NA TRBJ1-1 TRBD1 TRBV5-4 CASSLETGGTNTEAFF TGTGCCAGCAGCTTGGAGACAGGGGGTACGAACACTGAAGCTTTCTTT
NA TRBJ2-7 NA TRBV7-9 CASSADGPFYEQYF TGTGCCAGCAGCGCAGACGGGCCCTTCTACGAGCAGTACTTC
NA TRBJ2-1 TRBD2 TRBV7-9 CASSSGTSGRSKQFF TGTGCCAGCAGTTCAGGGACTAGCGGGAGAAGTAAGCAGTTCTTC